These 31 T cell receptor beta chains were all obtained from the same sample, sequenced in a study of blood T cell repertoires in COVID-19 (dated by TCRdb to about 2020). Preparation of the library involved the immunoSEQ multiplex PCR assay. The immuneACCESS repertoire file appears here via TCRdb, limited to in-frame rearrangements. These files lack a portion of the clones; in checked studies, under half of the deficit traces to unresolved V genes, and the cause of the others is not known. Recorded for this sample are about 190,000 clones; approximately 80% of them occurred a single time. The ten largest clones represent approximately 6.9% of the sample. Sample: peripheral blood. These receptors were collected from a man aged 55 to 70 with acute or convalescent COVID-19.

This clone is labeled medium-sized (0.01 to 0.1%). This chain links TRBV25-1 with TRBJ2-7; D is undetermined. Germline lookup yields CDR1 MGHDK and CDR2 SYGVNS. This CDR3 spans 12 amino acids. Trimming left V 3 bases short and J 3 bases short, with 6 bases between. DNA of the CDR3: TGTGCCAGCAGTGAGTCCTTCTACGAGCAGTACTTC. It yields the protein CASSESFYEQYF.

This clone showed up just a few times. The chain uses TRBV19 and TRBJ1-5; D unresolved. The V gene's germline CDR1 is LNHDA and CDR2 SQIVND (reference sequence). There are 14 residues in the CDR3. Trimming cost V 7 bases and J 0 bases, with 10 bases left between them. The CDR3 nucleotides are TGTGCCAGTAATGGAGATTATAGCAATCAGCCCCAGCATTTT. Its translation: CASNGDYSNQPQHF.

The rearrangement links TRBV3-1 (or the pseudogene TRBV3-2) to TRBJ1-1; D uncertain. This CDR3 contains 14 residues. V lost 5 bases, J lost 1 base, and 11 bases lay in between. CDR1 LGHDT and CDR2 YNNKEL come from the germline V gene (reference sequence). CDR3 bases: TGTGCCAGCAGCAGTCTCGAGGGGAACACTGAAGCTTTCTTT. Amino acid sequence: CASSSLEGNTEAFF.

The chain joins TRBV7-2 to TRBJ2-1, with D maybe TRBD2 (6 bases). CDR1 and CDR2 (germline): SGHTA, FQGNSA. Trimming pared 0 bases from V and 3 bases from J, leaving 21 bases between. The CDR3 extends over 19 amino acids. CDR3 in DNA: TGTGCCAGCAGCTTAGCCCGGCGTTGGAGGGAGGTTCACTACAATGAGCAGTTCTTC. This encodes CASSLARRWREVHYNEQFF.

At least ten counts were recorded for this clone. The chain has TRBV11-2 and TRBJ1-6; 9 bases are a match to TRBD1. This CDR3 is 16 amino acids long. J lost 7 bases, V lost 1 base, and 5 bases had no gene match. CDR1 is SGHAT, CDR2 FQNNGV, per germline. As DNA, the CDR3 is TGTGCCAGCAGCTTAGCATGGACAGGGGAAAATTCACCCCTCCACTTT. This translates into CASSLAWTGENSPLHF.

This chain joins TRBV15 and TRBJ2-3, with 7 bases aligning to TRBD1. V lost 2 bases, J lost 5 bases, and 7 bases stayed unmatched. Germline CDR1 and CDR2: LNHNV and YYDKDF (reference sequence). The CDR3 runs 15 residues. The CDR3 region has the DNA TGTGCCACCAGCAGATCAACAGGGGCGGGAGATACGCAGTATTTT. It yields the protein CATSRSTGAGDTQYF.

This clone was detected a few times. This rearrangement joins TRBV7-9 to TRBJ2-1, with 8 positions matching TRBD1. The CDR3 extends over 15 amino acids. V dropped 5 bases and J dropped 8; count of bases not matched to a gene: 11. Germline V lookup: CDR1 SEHNR, CDR2 FQNEAQ (reference sequence). CDR3 sequence (DNA): TGTGCCAGCAGCCAAGGGTGGACAGGGCGAGATGAGCAGTTCTTC. Its translation is CASSQGWTGRDEQFF.

The CDR3 sequence: CASSEYTSYNEQFF. The CDR3 region has the DNA TGCGCCAGCAGCGAATACACCTCCTACAATGAGCAGTTCTTC. This sequence joins TRBV5-1 and TRBJ2-1; D uncertain. In germline, CDR1 is SGHRS, CDR2 YFSETQ. The CDR3 is made up of 14 amino acids. V dropped 4 bases and J dropped 0 bases, with 8 bases sitting between them.

The genes are TRBV5-1 and TRBJ1-1, with no clear D. The length of the CDR3 is 14 residues. V lost 4 bases and J lost 4, with 14 bases in between. CDR1 and CDR2 from the germline V gene are SGHRS and YFSETQ. CDR3 in DNA: TGCGCCAGCAGCACAGAACAGAGAGCCACTGAAGCTTTCTTT. Amino acids: CASSTEQRATEAFF.

The chain combines TRBV6-1 with TRBJ2-7, with a possible D match to TRBD1 (5 bases). V lost 2 bases to trimming and J lost 4 bases, with 6 bases between them. Germline V gene sequence: CDR1 MNHNS, CDR2 SASEGT. CDR3 length: 12 residues. The CDR3 region has the DNA TGTGCCAGCAGTGAAAGGGGATACGAGCAGTACTTC. Protein sequence: CASSERGYEQYF.

The chain carries TRBV13 and TRBJ2-7; a weak D match, TRBD1 (7 bases). Looked up from germline, CDR1 is PRHDT and CDR2 is FYEKMQ (reference sequence). There are 14 residues in the CDR3. V was shortened by 5 bases and J by 5 bases, with 16 bases between the two germline ends. The CDR3 reads CASSPGGRSDEQYF. The CDR3 DNA sequence: TGTGCCAGCAGCCCAGGGGGGCGGAGCGACGAGCAGTACTTC.

This chain joins TRBV6-4 and TRBJ2-3; TRBD2 aligns across 12 bases. The CDR3 covers 18 residues. The V and J ends lost 0 bases and 3 bases, in that order; junction bases with no gene match: 7. Germline V gives CDR1 MRHNA, CDR2 SNTAGT. The CDR3 loop reads CASSDSASGGARTDTQYF. The CDR3 bases are TGTGCCAGCAGTGACTCGGCTAGCGGGGGGGCCAGGACAGATACGCAGTATTTT.

This chain links TRBV14 with TRBJ2-7; 12 nucleotides match TRBD2. Germline-derived CDR1 and CDR2 are SGHDN and FVKESK. This CDR3 region has 15 residues. The V and J ends lost 1 base and 3 bases, in that order; junction bases with no gene match: 1. The CDR3 region is CASSQGLAGVYEQYF. The CDR3 nucleotides are TGTGCCAGCAGCCAAGGACTAGCGGGAGTCTACGAGCAGTACTTC.

The chain's CDR3 is CASSQDAPTGGWNQPQHF. For the CDR3, the DNA is TGCGCCAGCAGCCAAGATGCCCCCACAGGGGGCTGGAATCAGCCCCAGCATTTT. The J gene is TRBJ1-5, the V gene TRBV4-1; TRBD1 aligns across 9 bases. Germline CDR1 and CDR2: MGHRA and YSYEKL. The CDR3 length is 18 residues. With 0 bases clipped from V and 4 bases from J, the junction kept 10 bases outside the gene matches.

J is TRBJ1-5 and V is TRBV15; D not certain. Germline lookup yields CDR1 LNHNV and CDR2 YYDKDF (reference sequence). The V end was cut by 0 bases, the J end by 5 bases, with 14 bases between. This CDR3 has 16 residues. The CDR3 loop is CATSRDRGEGHQPQHF. The CDR3 DNA reads as TGTGCCACCAGCAGAGATCGAGGAGAAGGCCATCAGCCCCAGCATTTT. Together with reference TRBV15 and TRBJ1-5, the CDR3 gives the full variable domain: DAMVIQNPRYQVTQFGKPVTLSCSQTLNHNVMYWYQQKSSQAPKLLFHYYDKDFNNEADTPDNFQSRRPNTSFCFLDIRSPGLGDTAMYLCATSRDRGEGHQPQHFGDGTRLSIL.

The chain uses TRBV3-1 (or the pseudogene TRBV3-2) and TRBJ1-2, with D perhaps TRBD1 (6 bases). Germline V gene data show CDR1 as LGHDT and CDR2 as YNNKEL (reference sequence). The CDR3 is 14 residues long. The V end was cut by 5 bases, the J end by 5 bases, with 15 bases between. The CDR3 region is CASSLTGNQYGYTF. The CDR3 nucleotides are TGTGCCAGCAGCTTAACAGGGAATCAATATGGCTACACCTTC.

The J gene is TRBJ2-2, the V gene TRBV10-1, with TRBD1 as a possible D gene (5 bases). This CDR3 has 13 residues. Germline V lookup: CDR1 WNHNN, CDR2 SYGVQD (reference sequence). V lost 3 bases and J lost 6, with 8 bases in between. As DNA, the CDR3 is TGCGCCAGCAGTGATGGGGCGGCCGGGGAGCTGTTTTTT. Translation: CASSDGAAGELFF.

CDR3 region: CASSLVAGGGSGTDTQYF. CDR3 nucleotides: TGTGCCAGCAGCTTAGTTGCGGGCGGGGGGTCTGGCACAGATACGCAGTATTTT. The chain has TRBV7-8 and TRBJ2-3; the match to TRBD2 covers 8 bases. This CDR3 region has 18 residues. The V and J ends lost 1 base and 1 base, in that order; junction bases with no gene match: 10. The V gene's germline CDR1 is SGHVS and CDR2 FQNEAQ.

The CDR3 DNA follows: TGTGCCAGCTCACCACAGGGACAGGGGCCTTTCTTT. This codes for CASSPQGQGPFF. V is TRBV18 and J is TRBJ1-1; 10 positions match TRBD1. Looked up from germline, CDR1 is KGHSH and CDR2 is LQKENI. Trimming cost V 1 base and J 12 bases; bases outside gene matches: 2. The CDR3 spans 12 residues.

This chain links TRBV24-1 with TRBJ1-1; D remains unclear. This CDR3 contains 11 residues. V lost 9 bases to trimming and J lost 3 bases, with 7 bases between them. Germline V gene lookup returns CDR1 KGHDR and CDR2 SFDVKD. CDR3 sequence (DNA): TGTGCCACCCGAGGTGACACTGAAGCTTTCTTT. Translating gives CATRGDTEAFF.

This clone was seen a handful of times. The CDR3 loop is CASSLNPTGEAFF. The CDR3 region has the DNA TGTGCCAGCAGCTTAAACCCGACAGGGGAAGCTTTCTTT. The genes are TRBV7-3 and TRBJ1-1, with TRBD1 matching over 7 bases. The V and J ends lost 1 base and 8 bases, in that order; junction bases with no gene match: 4. Looked up from germline, CDR1 is SGHTA and CDR2 is FQGTGA. The CDR3 sequence is 13 residues long.

The rearrangement uses TRBV5-4 and TRBJ1-2; D possibly corresponds to TRBD1 (5 bases). Trimming removed 4 bases from V and 11 bases from J, with 15 bases in between. This CDR3 spans 12 amino acids. Looked up from germline, CDR1 is SGHNT and CDR2 is YYREEE (reference sequence). CDR3 protein: CASSKQDRIYTF. CDR3 sequence (DNA): TGTGCCAGCAGCAAACAGGATCGAATATACACCTTC. The variable domain in full, with the rest retrieved from reference TRBV5-4 and TRBJ1-2, is ETGVTQSPTHLIKTRGQQVTLRCSSQSGHNTVSWYQQALGQGPQFIFQYYREEENGRGNFPPRFSGLQFPNYSSELNVNALELDDSALYLCASSKQDRIYTFGSGTRLTVV.

The chain employs TRBV30 and TRBJ2-1; 7 nucleotides match TRBD2. Losses at the gene ends were 3 bases for V and 2 bases for J; bases not matched to a gene: 4. Germline V lookup: CDR1 GTSNPN, CDR2 SVGIG (reference sequence). The CDR3 totals 14 residues. The CDR3 is CAWRWRETYNEQFF. DNA of the CDR3: TGTGCCTGGAGGTGGCGGGAGACCTACAATGAGCAGTTCTTC.

The CDR3, as DNA: TGCGCCAGCAGCTTGGCCCCCGCAGGGAATGAAAAACTGTTTTTT. Encoded protein: CASSLAPAGNEKLFF. This chain connects TRBV5-1 to TRBJ1-4; tentative D call: TRBD1 (5 bases). CDR1 is SGHRS and CDR2 is YFSETQ in the germline V gene. The CDR3 is made up of 15 amino acids. V dropped 0 bases and J dropped 5 bases, with 11 bases sitting between them. The full variable domain, with the rest looked up from reference TRBV5-1 and TRBJ1-4, is KAGVTQTPRYLIKTRGQQVTLSCSPISGHRSVSWYQQTPGQGLQFLFEYFSETQRNKGNFPGRFSGRQFSNSRSEMNVSTLELGDSALYLCASSLAPAGNEKLFFGSGTQLSVL.

The chain links TRBV6-6 to TRBJ1-2, with 7 positions matching TRBD1. The CDR3 loop spans 17 amino acids. Germline loops: CDR1 MNHNY, CDR2 SVGAGI (reference sequence). V was clipped by 5 bases and J by 6 bases; unmatched bases: 18. The CDR3 is CASSPNPGTGALDGYTF. The CDR3 DNA sequence: TGTGCCAGCAGTCCCAACCCCGGAACAGGGGCCTTGGATGGCTACACCTTC.

The V gene is TRBV7-9, the J gene TRBJ1-4; D gene ambiguous. CDR1 is SEHNR, CDR2 FQNEAQ, per germline (reference sequence). The CDR3 covers 15 residues. With 5 bases removed from V and 3 bases from J, the gap between germline ends came to 13 bases. The CDR3: CASSPSGSANEKLFF. The CDR3 nucleotides are TGTGCCAGCAGCCCCTCGGGAAGTGCTAATGAAAAACTGTTTTTT.

This clone has only a few counts. This chain uses TRBV6-1 with TRBJ2-5, with D hard to call. Trimming shortened V by 1 base and J by 9 bases, and 15 bases separated the two germline ends. Germline V gene sequence: CDR1 MNHNS, CDR2 SASEGT. The CDR3 spans 14 residues. CDR3 sequence: CASSEGVDQRSQYF. The CDR3 coding sequence is TGTGCCAGCAGTGAAGGGGTGGATCAGAGGTCCCAGTACTTC.

This clone came up once. This chain joins TRBV6-1 and TRBJ1-4; the D gene is possibly TRBD1 (5 bases). Germline values: CDR1 MNHNS, CDR2 SASEGT. The CDR3 extends over 16 amino acids. The V gene lost 2 bases and the J gene lost 4 bases, with 14 bases spanning the gap. The CDR3 coding sequence is TGTGCCAGCAGTGAACAGCCTTGGGGCCTTAATGAAAAACTGTTTTTT. Encoded protein: CASSEQPWGLNEKLFF.

The sample holds one count of this clone. V gene TRBV6-5 combines with J gene TRBJ2-3; 7 bases match TRBD1. This CDR3 contains 15 residues. V lost 5 bases to trimming and J lost 0 bases; unmatched junction nucleotides: 5. The germline gives CDR1 MNHEY, CDR2 SVGAGI. The CDR3 here is CASSRQGQSTDTQYF. CDR3 in DNA: TGTGCCAGCAGTCGACAGGGACAAAGCACAGATACGCAGTATTTT.

The chain couples TRBV9 to TRBJ2-1; TRBD2 matches at 7 bases. This CDR3 is built from 14 residues. CDR1 SGDLS and CDR2 YYNGEE come from the germline V gene. V gave up 2 bases and J gave up 8 bases; unmatched junction bases: 7. For the CDR3, the DNA is TGTGCCAGCAGCGTCACCGGGACTATATATGAGCAGTTCTTC. Encoded protein: CASSVTGTIYEQFF.

The CDR3 nucleotides are TGTGCCACCTTTTATTTGAGGGACAGGCCCGAAAGTGGCTACACCTTC. Translating it yields CATFYLRDRPESGYTF. The chain joins TRBV6-6 to TRBJ1-2; 8 nucleotides match TRBD1. Germline V lookup: CDR1 MNHNY, CDR2 SVGAGI (reference sequence). This CDR3 is built from 16 residues. V lost 10 bases, J lost 7 bases, and 20 bases stayed unmatched.